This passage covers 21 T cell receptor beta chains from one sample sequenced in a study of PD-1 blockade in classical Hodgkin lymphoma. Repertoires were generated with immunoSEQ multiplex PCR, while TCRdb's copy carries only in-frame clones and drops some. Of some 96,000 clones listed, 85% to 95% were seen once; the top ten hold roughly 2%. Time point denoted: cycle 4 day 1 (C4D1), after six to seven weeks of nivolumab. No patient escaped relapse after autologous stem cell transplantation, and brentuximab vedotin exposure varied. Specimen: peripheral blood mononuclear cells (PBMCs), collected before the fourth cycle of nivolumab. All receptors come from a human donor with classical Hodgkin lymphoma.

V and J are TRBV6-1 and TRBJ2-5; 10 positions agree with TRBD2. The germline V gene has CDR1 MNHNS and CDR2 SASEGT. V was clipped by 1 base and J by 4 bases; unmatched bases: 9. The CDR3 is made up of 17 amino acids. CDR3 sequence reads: CASSEEIAGGVRETQYF. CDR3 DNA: TGTGCCAGCAGTGAAGAAATAGCGGGAGGCGTACGAGAGACCCAGTACTTC.

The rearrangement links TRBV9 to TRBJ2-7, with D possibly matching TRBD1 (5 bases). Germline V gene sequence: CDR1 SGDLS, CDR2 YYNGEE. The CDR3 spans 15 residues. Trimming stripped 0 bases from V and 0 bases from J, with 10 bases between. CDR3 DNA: TGTGCCAGCAGCGTAGCAGGACACCTCTCCTACGAGCAGTACTTC. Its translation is CASSVAGHLSYEQYF. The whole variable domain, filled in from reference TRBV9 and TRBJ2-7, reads DSGVTQTPKHLITATGQRVTLRCSPRSGDLSVYWYQQSLDQGLQFLIQYYNGEERAKGNILERFSAQQFPDLHSELNLSSLELGDSALYFCASSVAGHLSYEQYFGPGTRLTVT.

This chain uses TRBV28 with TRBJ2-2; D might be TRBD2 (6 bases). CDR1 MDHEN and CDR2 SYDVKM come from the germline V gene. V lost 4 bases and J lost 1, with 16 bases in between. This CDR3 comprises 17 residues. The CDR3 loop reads CASSSVTGLRNTGELFF. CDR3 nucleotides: TGTGCCAGCAGTTCCGTCACGGGACTCCGGAACACCGGGGAGCTGTTTTTT.

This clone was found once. CDR3 loop: CASSQDPTVEQYF. The CDR3 nucleotides read TGCGCCAGCAGCCAAGATCCCACGGTCGAGCAGTACTTC. The chain recombines TRBV4-1 with TRBJ2-7; D gene ambiguous. The V end was cut by 0 bases, the J end by 6 bases, with 9 bases between. Germline V CDR1 and CDR2: MGHRA, YSYEKL. This CDR3 has 13 amino acids.

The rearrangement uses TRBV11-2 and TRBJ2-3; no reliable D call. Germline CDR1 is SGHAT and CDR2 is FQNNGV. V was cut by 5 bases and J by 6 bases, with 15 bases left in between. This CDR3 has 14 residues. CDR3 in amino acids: CASSQFGSADTQYF. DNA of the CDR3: TGTGCCAGCAGCCAGTTCGGGTCGGCGGATACGCAGTATTTT.

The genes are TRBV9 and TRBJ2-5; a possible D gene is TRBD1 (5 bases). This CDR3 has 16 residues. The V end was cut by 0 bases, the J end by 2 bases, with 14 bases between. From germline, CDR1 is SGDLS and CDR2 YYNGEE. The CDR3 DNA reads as TGTGCCAGCAGCGTAGATTGGGGCAGACATCAAGAGACCCAGTACTTC. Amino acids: CASSVDWGRHQETQYF.

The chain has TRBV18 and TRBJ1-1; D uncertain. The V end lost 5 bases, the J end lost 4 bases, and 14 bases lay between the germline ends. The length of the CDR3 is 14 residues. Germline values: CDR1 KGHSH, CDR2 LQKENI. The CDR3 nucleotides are TGTGCCAGCTCAGTAGAAAGTAGGAGCACTGAAGCTTTCTTT. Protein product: CASSVESRSTEAFF.

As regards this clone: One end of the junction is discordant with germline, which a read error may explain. The DNA of the CDR3 is TGTGCTAGCAGCAGGACAACGAACACTGAAGCTTTCTTT. This gives the protein CASSRTTNTEAFF. The rearrangement joins TRBV7-7 to TRBJ1-1; TRBD1 is a possible D gene (5 bases). The CDR3 has 13 amino acids. Germline V gene data show CDR1 as SSHAT and CDR2 as FNYEAQ (reference sequence).

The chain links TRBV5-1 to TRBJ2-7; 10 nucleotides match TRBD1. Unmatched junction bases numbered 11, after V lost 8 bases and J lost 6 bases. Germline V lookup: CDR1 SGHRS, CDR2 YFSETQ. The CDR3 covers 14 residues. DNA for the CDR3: TGCGCCAGGGCCTACCGGGACAGGGGTGGCGAGCAGTACTTC. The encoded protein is CARAYRDRGGEQYF.

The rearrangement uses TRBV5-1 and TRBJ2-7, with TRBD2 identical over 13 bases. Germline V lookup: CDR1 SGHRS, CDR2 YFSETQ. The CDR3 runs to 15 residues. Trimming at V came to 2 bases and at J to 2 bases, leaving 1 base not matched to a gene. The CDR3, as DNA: TGCGCCAGCAGCTTCGGACTAGCGGGGGCCTACGAGCAGTACTTC. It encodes CASSFGLAGAYEQYF.

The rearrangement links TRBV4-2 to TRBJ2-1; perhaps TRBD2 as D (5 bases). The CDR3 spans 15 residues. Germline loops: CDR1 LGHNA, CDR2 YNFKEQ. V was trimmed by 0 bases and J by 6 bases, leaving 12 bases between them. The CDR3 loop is CASSQEILGSNEQFF. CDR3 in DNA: TGTGCCAGCAGCCAAGAGATACTAGGGAGCAATGAGCAGTTCTTC.

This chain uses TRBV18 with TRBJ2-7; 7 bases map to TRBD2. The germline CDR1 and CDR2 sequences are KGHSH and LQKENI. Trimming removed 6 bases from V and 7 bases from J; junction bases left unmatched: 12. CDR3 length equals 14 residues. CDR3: CASSTGLLSGEQYF. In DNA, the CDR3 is TGTGCCAGCTCGACGGGACTACTATCGGGGGAGCAGTACTTC. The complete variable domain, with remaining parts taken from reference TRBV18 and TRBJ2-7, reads NAGVMQNPRHLVRRRGQEARLRCSPMKGHSHVYWYRQLPEEGLKFMVYLQKENIIDESGMPKERFSAEFPKEGPSILRIQQVVRGDSAAYFCASSTGLLSGEQYFGPGTRLTVT.

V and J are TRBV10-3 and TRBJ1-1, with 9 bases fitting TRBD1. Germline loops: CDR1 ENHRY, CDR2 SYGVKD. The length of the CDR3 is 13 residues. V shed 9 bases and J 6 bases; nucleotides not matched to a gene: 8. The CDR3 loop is CAIKQRDRAEAFF. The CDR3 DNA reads TGTGCCATAAAACAACGGGACAGGGCTGAAGCTTTCTTT.

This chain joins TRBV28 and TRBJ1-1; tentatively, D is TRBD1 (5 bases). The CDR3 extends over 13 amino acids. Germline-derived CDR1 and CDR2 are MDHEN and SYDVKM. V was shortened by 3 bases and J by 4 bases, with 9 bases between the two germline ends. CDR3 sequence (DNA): TGTGCCAGCAGTTTTGTGGGGGGCACTGAAGCTTTCTTT. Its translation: CASSFVGGTEAFF.

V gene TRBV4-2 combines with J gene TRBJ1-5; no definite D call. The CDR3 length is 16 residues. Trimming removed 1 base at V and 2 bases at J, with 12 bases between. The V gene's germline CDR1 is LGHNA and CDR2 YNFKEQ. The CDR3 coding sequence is TGTGCCAGCAGCCAAGGGAGTGGGATGGGCAATCAGCCCCAGCATTTT. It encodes CASSQGSGMGNQPQHF.

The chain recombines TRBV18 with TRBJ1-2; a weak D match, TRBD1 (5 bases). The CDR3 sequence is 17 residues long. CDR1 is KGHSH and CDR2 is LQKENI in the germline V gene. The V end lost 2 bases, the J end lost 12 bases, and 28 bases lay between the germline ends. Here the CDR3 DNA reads TGTGCCAGCTCACCATTTCCGATAAAACAGGACCCCCTCGAACACACCTTC. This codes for CASSPFPIKQDPLEHTF.

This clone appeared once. The CDR3 loop reads CASSYGRGYGYTF. The CDR3 DNA follows: TGTGCCAGCAGTTACGGGAGGGGGTATGGCTACACCTTC. The rearrangement uses TRBV6-5 and TRBJ1-2, with D perhaps TRBD1 (6 bases). There are 13 residues in the CDR3. V was shortened by 2 bases and J by 5 bases, with 9 bases between the two germline ends. CDR1 and CDR2 from the germline V gene are MNHEY and SVGAGI.

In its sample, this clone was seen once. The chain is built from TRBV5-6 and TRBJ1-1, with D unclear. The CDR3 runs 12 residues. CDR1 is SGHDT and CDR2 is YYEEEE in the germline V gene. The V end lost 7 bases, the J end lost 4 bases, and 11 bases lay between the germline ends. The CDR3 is CASASALTEAFF. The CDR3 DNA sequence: TGTGCCAGCGCGTCTGCGCTCACTGAAGCTTTCTTT. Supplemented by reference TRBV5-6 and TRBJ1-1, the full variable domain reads DAGVTQSPTHLIKTRGQQVTLRCSPKSGHDTVSWYQQALGQGPQFIFQYYEEEERQRGNFPDRFSGHQFPNYSSELNVNALLLGDSALYLCASASALTEAFFGQGTRLTVV.

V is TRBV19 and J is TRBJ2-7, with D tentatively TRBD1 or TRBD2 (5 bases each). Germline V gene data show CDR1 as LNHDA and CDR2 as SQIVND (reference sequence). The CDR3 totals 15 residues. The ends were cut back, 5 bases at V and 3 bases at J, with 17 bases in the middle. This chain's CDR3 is CASSFKSEGSYEQYF. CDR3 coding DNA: TGTGCCAGTAGTTTCAAAAGCGAGGGGAGCTACGAGCAGTACTTC.

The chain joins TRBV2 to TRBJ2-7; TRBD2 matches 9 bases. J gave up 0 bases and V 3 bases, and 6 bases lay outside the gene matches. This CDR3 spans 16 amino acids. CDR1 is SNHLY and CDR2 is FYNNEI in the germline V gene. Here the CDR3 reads CASSDPGLAYSYEQYF. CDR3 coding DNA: TGTGCCAGCAGTGATCCGGGACTAGCCTACTCCTACGAGCAGTACTTC.

The CDR3 here is CAWRDVGRKQFF. As DNA, the CDR3 is TGTGCCTGGCGGGACGTAGGGCGAAAGCAGTTCTTC. The chain links TRBV30 to TRBJ2-1, with D perhaps given as TRBD1 or TRBD2 (5 bases each). Germline assignment: CDR1 GTSNPN and CDR2 SVGIG (reference sequence). Trimming took 5 bases from V and 11 from J, leaving 16 bases between them. The CDR3 runs 12 residues.